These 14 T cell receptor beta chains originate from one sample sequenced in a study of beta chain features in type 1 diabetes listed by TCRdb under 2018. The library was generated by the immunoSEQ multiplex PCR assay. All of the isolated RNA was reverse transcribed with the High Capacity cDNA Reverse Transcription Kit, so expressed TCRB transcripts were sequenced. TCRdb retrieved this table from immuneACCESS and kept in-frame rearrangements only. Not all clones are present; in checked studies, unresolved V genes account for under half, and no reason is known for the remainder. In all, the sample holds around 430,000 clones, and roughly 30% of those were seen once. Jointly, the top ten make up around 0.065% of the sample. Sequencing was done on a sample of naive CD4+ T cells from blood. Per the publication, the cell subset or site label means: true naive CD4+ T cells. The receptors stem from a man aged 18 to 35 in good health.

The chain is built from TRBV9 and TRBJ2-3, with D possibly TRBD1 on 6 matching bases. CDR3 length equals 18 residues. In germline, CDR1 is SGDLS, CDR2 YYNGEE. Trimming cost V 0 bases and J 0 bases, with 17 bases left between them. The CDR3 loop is CASSVATGRTASTDTQYF. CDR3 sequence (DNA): TGTGCCAGCAGCGTAGCTACGGGGCGGACAGCTAGCACAGATACGCAGTATTTT.

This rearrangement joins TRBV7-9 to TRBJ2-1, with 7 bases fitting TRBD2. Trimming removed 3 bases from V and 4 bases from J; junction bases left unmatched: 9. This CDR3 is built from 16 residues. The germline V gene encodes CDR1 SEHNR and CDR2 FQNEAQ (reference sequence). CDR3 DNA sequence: TGTGCCAGCAGCTTCGCAACTAGCGCGATATACAATGAGCAGTTCTTC. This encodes CASSFATSAIYNEQFF.

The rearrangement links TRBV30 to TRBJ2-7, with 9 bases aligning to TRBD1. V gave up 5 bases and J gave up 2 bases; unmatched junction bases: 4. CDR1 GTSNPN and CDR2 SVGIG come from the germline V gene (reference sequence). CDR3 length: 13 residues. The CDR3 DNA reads TGTGCCTGGGGGACAGGGCGGCCCTACGAGCAGTACTTC. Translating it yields CAWGTGRPYEQYF.

CDR3: CASSLDETYDNYGYTF. The CDR3 bases are TGTGCCAGCAGCTTAGATGAGACATACGATAACTATGGCTACACCTTC. V gene TRBV7-9 combines with J gene TRBJ1-2; D gene unclear. Trimming stripped 1 base from V and 1 base from J, with 13 bases between. This CDR3 is 16 amino acids long. Germline CDR1 is SEHNR and CDR2 is FQNEAQ (reference sequence).

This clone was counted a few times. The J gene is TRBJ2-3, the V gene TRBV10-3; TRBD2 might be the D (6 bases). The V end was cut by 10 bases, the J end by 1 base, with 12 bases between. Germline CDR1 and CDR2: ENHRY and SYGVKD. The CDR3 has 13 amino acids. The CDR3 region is CASKTGGTDTQYF. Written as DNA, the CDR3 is TGTGCCAGTAAAACGGGAGGCACAGATACGCAGTATTTT.

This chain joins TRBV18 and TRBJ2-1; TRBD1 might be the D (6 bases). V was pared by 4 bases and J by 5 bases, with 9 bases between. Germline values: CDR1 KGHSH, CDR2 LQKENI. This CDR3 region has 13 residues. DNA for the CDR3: TGTGCCAGCTCACTGGGACATAACAATGAGCAGTTCTTC. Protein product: CASSLGHNNEQFF.

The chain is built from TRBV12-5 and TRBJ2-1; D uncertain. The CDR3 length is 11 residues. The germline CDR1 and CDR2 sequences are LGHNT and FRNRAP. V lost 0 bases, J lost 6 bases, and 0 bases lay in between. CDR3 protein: CASGLVNEQFF. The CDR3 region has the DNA TGTGCTAGTGGTTTGGTCAATGAGCAGTTCTTC.

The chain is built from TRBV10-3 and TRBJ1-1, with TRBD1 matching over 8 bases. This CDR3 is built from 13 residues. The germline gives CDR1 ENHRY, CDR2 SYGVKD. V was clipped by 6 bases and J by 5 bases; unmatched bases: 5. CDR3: CAISRTGRTEAFF. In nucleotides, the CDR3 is TGTGCCATCAGCCGGACAGGGAGAACTGAAGCTTTCTTT.

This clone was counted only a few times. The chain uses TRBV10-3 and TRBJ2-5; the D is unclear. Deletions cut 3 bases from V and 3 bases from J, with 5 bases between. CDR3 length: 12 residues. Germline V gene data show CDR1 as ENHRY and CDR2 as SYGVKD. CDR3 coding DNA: TGTGCCATCAGTGACAAGGAAGAGACCCAGTACTTC. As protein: CAISDKEETQYF.

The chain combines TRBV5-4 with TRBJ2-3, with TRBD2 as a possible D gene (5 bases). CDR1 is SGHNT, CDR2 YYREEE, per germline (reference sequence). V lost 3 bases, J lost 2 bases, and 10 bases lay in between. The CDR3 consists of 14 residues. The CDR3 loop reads CASSSPRDTDTQYF. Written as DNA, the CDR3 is TGTGCCAGCAGCTCTCCTCGGGACACAGATACGCAGTATTTT.

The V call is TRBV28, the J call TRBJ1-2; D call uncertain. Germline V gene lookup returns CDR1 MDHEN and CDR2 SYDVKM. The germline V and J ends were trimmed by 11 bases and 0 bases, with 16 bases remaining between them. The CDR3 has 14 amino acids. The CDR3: CASLGGPANYGYTF. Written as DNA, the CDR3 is TGTGCCTCCCTTGGAGGGCCGGCTAACTATGGCTACACCTTC.

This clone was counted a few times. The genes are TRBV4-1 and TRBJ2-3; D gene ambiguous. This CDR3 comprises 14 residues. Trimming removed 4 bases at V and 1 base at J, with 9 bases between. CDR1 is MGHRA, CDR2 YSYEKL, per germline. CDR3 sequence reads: CASSPFRRTDTQYF. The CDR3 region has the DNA TGCGCCAGCAGCCCCTTCAGACGCACAGATACGCAGTATTTT.

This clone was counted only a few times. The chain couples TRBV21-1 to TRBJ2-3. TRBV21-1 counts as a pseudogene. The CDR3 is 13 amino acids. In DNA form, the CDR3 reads TGTGCCAGCAGCAATCTGGGCACAGATACGCAGTATTTT. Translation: CASSNLGTDTQYF.

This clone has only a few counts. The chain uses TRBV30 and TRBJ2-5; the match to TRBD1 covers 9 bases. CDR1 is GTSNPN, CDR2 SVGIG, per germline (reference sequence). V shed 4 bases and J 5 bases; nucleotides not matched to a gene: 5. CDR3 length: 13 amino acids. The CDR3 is CAWTRDREETQYF. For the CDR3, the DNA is TGTGCCTGGACAAGGGACAGGGAGGAGACCCAGTACTTC.